This TCR beta chain was retrieved from a study of blood T cell repertoires in COVID-19. As for the study in general: T cells, B-cell-depleted T cells, or PBMCs provided the cDNA or gDNA that served as material.

This study enrolled people aged about 18 to 100 from roughly 22 US geographic areas. In the original processing: Reference gene primers were amplified, and this amplification served to estimate nucleated cell counts. Sequencing used immunoSEQ multiplex PCR; TCRdb keeps in-frame clones, though not all of them. V and J calls and clone size follow that table, whereas D and trimming were derived from the DNA. The sample has a few hundred thousand clones; approximately 90% are singletons. The source of this sequence is a man aged 40-50 years who had recovered from COVID-19. The sequenced material came from PBMCs or T cells enriched from blood (not recorded which).

CDR3 sequence reads: CASREGLGGYQETQYF. The CDR3 DNA reads as TGCGCCAGCAGGGAGGGACTAGGCGGGTACCAAGAGACCCAGTACTTC. The chain employs TRBV5-1 and TRBJ2-5; TRBD2 matches at 8 bases. Losses at the gene ends were 5 bases for V and 0 bases for J; bases not matched to a gene: 9. The CDR3 is 16 residues long. Germline assignment: CDR1 SGHRS and CDR2 YFSETQ.